The clone carrying this T cell receptor (beta chain) was recorded a few times. Its antigen is unknown. This entry is derived from a study of cytomegalovirus exposure and HLA in healthy donors. Vbeta (60) and Jbeta (13) primers were used in the PCR. Produced via immunoSEQ multiplex PCR; TCRdb's table is partial and in-frame only. Of about 190,000 clones listed, 81% were seen once; the top ten hold approximately 2%. While unrecorded immune exposures were likely, the donors were nominally healthy when sampled. Study-level results: The authors listed some 160 TCR beta chains as cytomegalovirus-associated.

The CDR3 consists of 14 residues. Trimming pared 4 bases from V and 7 bases from J, leaving 14 bases between. The germline CDR1 and CDR2 sequences are SGHNT and YYREEE (reference sequence). Sequencing input: PBMCs. The sequence was collected from a man aged 18 to 35 in good health and CMV-seronegative. The rearrangement uses TRBV5-4 and TRBJ1-4; TRBD1 might be the D (6 bases). As DNA, the CDR3 is TGTGCCAGCAGCCAACAGGGTCTTGGTGAAAAACTGTTTTTT. Translation gives CASSQQGLGEKLFF.